Below are 4 T cell receptor beta chains sequenced from a single sample in a study of shared clonotypes between healthy human individuals. Generated by immunoSEQ multiplex PCR, the TCRdb table keeps only in-frame clones and is missing some. The table includes millions of clones, approximately 90% detected once. Input material: naive CD4+ T cells sorted from blood. Subset defined: CD45RA+ positively selected. These receptors all stem from a man between 18 and 35 years old in good health.

V is TRBV14 and J is TRBJ2-7; 7 nucleotides match TRBD2. Germline assignment: CDR1 SGHDN and CDR2 FVKESK. Trimming removed 5 bases from V and 0 bases from J; junction bases left unmatched: 16. There are 18 residues in the CDR3. The CDR3 spells CASSLLPTSYSSSYEQYF. Written as DNA, the CDR3 is TGTGCCAGCAGCTTGCTCCCGACTAGCTACTCTAGCTCCTACGAGCAGTACTTC. Supplemented by reference TRBV14 and TRBJ2-7, the full variable domain reads EAGVTQFPSHSVIEKGQTVTLRCDPISGHDNLYWYRRVMGKEIKFLLHFVKESKQDESGMPNNRFLAERTGGTYSTLKVQPAELEDSGVYFCASSLLPTSYSSSYEQYFGPGTRLTVT.

The rearrangement uses TRBV5-6 and TRBJ1-1; D call uncertain. V lost 4 bases and J 3 bases, leaving 19 bases between the germline ends. Germline V lookup: CDR1 SGHDT, CDR2 YYEEEE. This CDR3 is built from 16 residues. The CDR3 protein is CASSPSTRAVYTEAFF. CDR3 in DNA: TGTGCCAGCAGCCCCTCGACCCGGGCGGTTTACACTGAAGCTTTCTTT.

The chain has TRBV19 and TRBJ1-5; 10 nucleotides align to TRBD1. Trimming cost V 2 bases and J 4 bases; bases outside gene matches: 5. Germline V gene sequence: CDR1 LNHDA, CDR2 SQIVND (reference sequence). The CDR3 covers 16 residues. CDR3 coding DNA: TGTGCCAGTAGTATAACCGACAGGGGGCTAAATCAGCCCCAGCATTTT. It translates to CASSITDRGLNQPQHF.

The chain is built from TRBV7-8 and TRBJ1-6; 9 bases match TRBD1. After removal of 3 bases from V and 0 bases from J, the junction contained 6 bases not matched to a gene. Looked up from germline, CDR1 is SGHVS and CDR2 is FQNEAQ. CDR3 length equals 18 residues. CDR3 nucleotide sequence: TGTGCCAGCAGCTTGGAGGGACAGGGACGCTCCTATAATTCACCCCTCCACTTT. Encoded protein: CASSLEGQGRSYNSPLHF.